This entry is about one TCR beta chain. Its specificity is unknown. Germline assignment: CDR1 SGHRS and CDR2 YFSETQ. This CDR3 is built from 15 residues. Trimming removed 0 bases from V and 4 bases from J, with 13 bases in between. The record originates from a study of vaccination effects on CD4 cells after COVID-19. Clones were read by immunoSEQ multiplex PCR, and TCRdb kept only the in-frame ones, dropping some. The sample consists of over 30,000 clones, roughly two thirds of them appearing once. Antigen-specific CD4+ T cells were first expanded with viral peptide pools by the ViraFEST assay and only then sequenced. Following a roughly 11-day culture, CD4+ T cells were purified. The healthy vaccine recipients, who had no prior SARS-CoV-2 infection, showed negative nucleocapsid antibodies. Supplemented with 9.5 to 10 IU/ml IL-2 and 10 ug/ml peptides, more than 1.5 million PBMC per well were kept in culture.

The genes are TRBV5-1 and TRBJ1-1; D remains unclear. The origin of this receptor is a human donor who received a COVID-19 vaccine. Sequencing used CD4+ T cells from PBMCs cultured with SARS-CoV-2 spike peptides, obtained before COVID-19 vaccination. The CDR3 region is CASSLEGYEGTEAFF. As DNA, the CDR3 is TGCGCCAGCAGCTTGGAAGGTTACGAGGGCACTGAAGCTTTCTTT. Supplemented by reference TRBV5-1 and TRBJ1-1, the full variable domain reads KAGVTQTPRYLIKTRGQQVTLSCSPISGHRSVSWYQQTPGQGLQFLFEYFSETQRNKGNFPGRFSGRQFSNSRSEMNVSTLELGDSALYLCASSLEGYEGTEAFFGQGTRLTVV.